A selection of T cell receptor beta chains follows, all from one sample in a study of OX40 agonist ivuxolimab in advanced cancers. Clones were sequenced by immunoSEQ multiplex PCR, and TCRdb holds only the in-frame ones, with some missing. The sample comprises about 80,000 clones, about 83% of which are singletons, and about 25% rests with the top ten. Specimen: CD4+ or CD8+ T cells sorted from blood, collected in a trial of the OX40 agonist ivuxolimab. The origin of the receptors is an adult with an advanced solid tumor such as melanoma, head and neck, liver or kidney cancer. Both conserved end residues are part of each CDR3. The D gene is left open where the match is weak.

V gene	D gene	J gene	CDR3 protein
TRBV5-4	.	TRBJ1-4	CASSTNSATNEKLFF
TRBV27	TRBD1	TRBJ2-5	CASSVHRDRPETQYF
TRBV20-1	.	TRBJ2-7	CSVAEEYEQYF
TRBV7-6	.	TRBJ2-5	CASSPTAGPQETQYF
TRBV5-1	.	TRBJ2-2	CASSLQGASGTGELFF
TRBV7-8	.	TRBJ2-5	CASSLWAREVVRETQYF
TRBV30	.	TRBJ2-5	CAWRQGSTQYF
TRBV28	.	TRBJ2-1	CASTAGRFYNEQFF
TRBV7-2	TRBD2	TRBJ2-2	CASSPRILAGGIGELFF
TRBV5-1	.	TRBJ1-2	CASSLGQTIYGYTF
TRBV29-1	TRBD2	TRBJ2-1	CSVDPGGALEQFF
TRBV5-1	.	TRBJ1-6	CASSLAGGDGSPLHF
TRBV11-2	.	TRBJ2-3	CASSSGLSGTDTQYF
TRBV4-3	.	TRBJ1-5	CASSQEGTGRQPQHF
TRBV20-1	.	TRBJ2-4	CSARGGSFQYF
TRBV19	TRBD1	TRBJ1-2	CASSRTGGSSSGYTF
TRBV6-1	TRBD2	TRBJ2-1	CASRPGTSGRNEQFF
TRBV7-2	TRBD1	TRBJ1-2	CASSHPGQGARGYTF
TRBV5-1	TRBD1	TRBJ1-3	CASSWDRGKGNTIYF
TRBV11-2	TRBD2	TRBJ2-7	CASSFLRTSGSWSSYEQYF
TRBV7-2	TRBD1	TRBJ2-5	CASSGDRGTQYF
TRBV2	.	TRBJ1-5	CASKGSNQPQHF
TRBV5-1	TRBD2	TRBJ2-1	CASSLAWGGPNEQFF
TRBV10-3	TRBD1	TRBJ2-3	CAISEGQGADTQYF
TRBV19	.	TRBJ2-2	CASTLAKAVNTGELFF
TRBV14	.	TRBJ1-6	CASSRLVASPLHF
TRBV11-3	TRBD1	TRBJ2-2	CASSADGDRTSTGELFF
TRBV29-1	TRBD1	TRBJ2-1	CSVGQDWNNEQFF
TRBV11-3	.	TRBJ2-2	CASSLASTGELFF
TRBV19	TRBD2	TRBJ2-2	CASAGGVTNTGELFF
TRBV5-6	TRBD1	TRBJ1-6	CASSLATGWRNSPLHF
TRBV11-3	.	TRBJ2-2	CASSLEGTPYWDHTGELFF
TRBV10-1	.	TRBJ1-1	CASSEFVGQNTEAFF
TRBV7-8	.	TRBJ2-7	CASSLATRSEQYF
TRBV6-5	.	TRBJ1-5	CASSIRQASTAQHF
TRBV10-1	TRBD2	TRBJ2-2	CASSESQRGVTGELFF
TRBV5-1	.	TRBJ2-2	CASNRASGTGELFF
TRBV7-8	TRBD1	TRBJ2-5	CASSLRQGAGQETQYF
TRBV7-9	TRBD1	TRBJ1-5	CASSFFRQGYSNQPQHF
TRBV11-2	.	TRBJ1-1	CASSHERNTEAFF
TRBV5-1	.	TRBJ1-1	CASSQGTGTEAFF
TRBV2	TRBD1	TRBJ2-1	CASSRGQTSFNEQFF
TRBV5-6	.	TRBJ1-2	CASSRRSVTLYGYTF
TRBV5-1	TRBD1	TRBJ1-1	CASSLDRGGSEAFF
TRBV7-2	.	TRBJ2-7	CASSLPPGTAYEQYF
TRBV7-2	.	TRBJ2-5	CASSLPGARETQYF
TRBV2	.	TRBJ2-3	CASKGGLGTDTQYF
TRBV6-5	.	TRBJ1-6	CASTMGPQNSPLHF
TRBV5-4	TRBD1	TRBJ2-7	CASARGTGGGYEQYF
TRBV29-1	TRBD1	TRBJ1-1	CSVDRGGTEAFF
TRBV5-1	.	TRBJ1-1	CASSLAGGQVSEAFF
TRBV6-5	.	TRBJ1-1	CASSYSGSRTEAFF
TRBV30	.	TRBJ1-1	CAWSSGSRTEAFF
TRBV15	.	TRBJ2-5	CATSRDRYQETQYF
TRBV6-5	TRBD1	TRBJ2-3	CASTTGTGTDTQYF
TRBV5-1	TRBD1	TRBJ2-5	CASSPITRGLETQYF
TRBV6-4	.	TRBJ2-2	CASSEEATGELFF
TRBV15	.	TRBJ1-1	CATSRTYGDTEAFF
TRBV7-9	.	TRBJ2-6	CASSLVVTGANVLTF
TRBV7-2	TRBD1	TRBJ1-2	CASSLEGASGYGYTF